These 27 T cell receptor beta chains were all obtained from the same sample, sequenced in a study of cytomegalovirus exposure and HLA in healthy donors. Data came from immunoSEQ multiplex PCR; TCRdb stores just in-frame clones and leaves some out. Of about 74,000 clones listed, roughly 92% are singletons. Sequencing was done on a sample of PBMCs. The receptors were gathered from a woman between 18 and 29 years old in good health and CMV-seropositive.

The rearrangement uses TRBV2 and TRBJ1-5, with TRBD1 matching 10 bases. Germline V gene lookup returns CDR1 SNHLY and CDR2 FYNNEI. V shed 4 bases, J shed 2 bases, and the junction held 5 bases outside the gene matches. The CDR3 runs to 16 residues. CDR3 sequence (DNA): TGTGCCAGCAGTGTCAGGGACAGGGGAGGCAATCAGCCCCAGCATTTT. It is translated as CASSVRDRGGNQPQHF.

The rearrangement uses TRBV19 and TRBJ2-7; 11 nucleotides match TRBD2. The trim removed 10 bases at V and 0 bases at J, leaving 5 bases unmatched. CDR3 length: 14 residues. Germline-derived CDR1 and CDR2 are LNHDA and SQIVND (reference sequence). The CDR3 DNA reads as TGTGCCACTGGACTAGCGGGTAGCTCCTACGAGCAGTACTTC. Amino acid sequence: CATGLAGSSYEQYF. The entire variable domain, with the rest obtained from reference TRBV19 and TRBJ2-7, is as follows: DGGITQSPKYLFRKEGQNVTLSCEQNLNHDAMYWYRQDPGQGLRLIYYSQIVNDFQKGDIAEGYSVSREKKESFPLTVTSAQKNPTAFYLCATGLAGSSYEQYFGPGTRLTVT.

This chain connects TRBV5-6 to TRBJ1-2; the D is unclear. Deletions cut 0 bases from V and 1 base from J, with 4 bases between. CDR1 and CDR2 (germline): SGHDT, YYEEEE. CDR3 size: 13 residues. CDR3 residues: CASSLVSNYGYTF. The CDR3 DNA reads as TGTGCCAGCAGCTTGGTCAGTAACTATGGCTACACCTTC.

The chain couples TRBV2 to TRBJ2-7; 8 nucleotides line up with TRBD2. Trimming at V came to 4 bases and at J to 6 bases, leaving 14 bases not matched to a gene. The CDR3 consists of 16 residues. The germline V gene has CDR1 SNHLY and CDR2 FYNNEI. The DNA for the CDR3 is TGTGCCAGCAGTGGGGACCCAACTAGCGGCACAATCGAGCAGTACTTC. Translation gives CASSGDPTSGTIEQYF.

This chain links TRBV6-1 with TRBJ1-5; D is undetermined. The CDR3 length is 15 residues. Looked up from germline, CDR1 is MNHNS and CDR2 is SASEGT. V lost 7 bases, J lost 9 bases, and 22 bases lay in between. CDR3 in DNA: TGTGCCAGCACCACTGGGGATGACGGAGGCTGGCCCCAGCATTTT. Residues: CASTTGDDGGWPQHF.

As for this clone: The germline gene is not matched at one end of the junction; a read error may be the cause. The chain has TRBV7-7 and TRBJ2-1; 7 nucleotides agree with TRBD2. There are 13 residues in the CDR3. Germline-derived CDR1 and CDR2 are SSHAT and FNYEAQ (reference sequence). The CDR3 here is CASSSGAGNEQFF. The CDR3 region has the DNA TGTGCTAGCAGCAGCGGGGCCGGCAATGAGCAGTTCTTC.

This chain uses TRBV29-1 with TRBJ1-3; TRBD1 is a possible D gene (5 bases). CDR1 is SQVTM, CDR2 ANQGSEA, per germline. This CDR3 spans 14 amino acids. V lost 4 bases, J lost 2 bases, and 12 bases lay in between. The DNA for the CDR3 is TGCAGCGTTGGGGAGGGGATCACTGGAAACACCATATATTTT. Translating gives CSVGEGITGNTIYF.

The chain is built from TRBV4-3 and TRBJ2-1, with D tentatively TRBD1 (6 bases). V was cut by 0 bases and J by 5 bases, with 17 bases left in between. Germline values: CDR1 LGHNA, CDR2 YSLEER. The CDR3 covers 17 residues. The CDR3 bases are TGCGCCAGCAGCCAAGATAGCAGGACAGTCGTTCACAATGAGCAGTTCTTC. Encoded protein: CASSQDSRTVVHNEQFF.

The chain links TRBV5-6 to TRBJ1-5; TRBD1 matches 9 bases. Per germline, CDR1 SGHDT and CDR2 YYEEEE. Germline trimming cut 4 bases from V and 6 bases from J; bases unmatched to any gene: 8. This CDR3 spans 15 amino acids. The CDR3 loop is CASSKTGGFSQPQHF. As DNA, the CDR3 is TGTGCCAGCAGCAAGACAGGGGGGTTTAGTCAGCCCCAGCATTTT.

The chain's CDR3 is CAISGRLAANTGELFF. The CDR3 region has the DNA TGTGCCATCAGTGGGAGACTAGCGGCGAACACCGGGGAGCTGTTTTTT. The rearrangement uses TRBV10-3 and TRBJ2-2, with 9 bases that match TRBD2. Trimming at V came to 4 bases and at J to 0 bases, leaving 3 bases not matched to a gene. This CDR3 has 16 amino acids. Germline V gene lookup returns CDR1 ENHRY and CDR2 SYGVKD.

The V gene is TRBV2, the J gene TRBJ2-7, with D maybe TRBD1 (5 bases). The V gene's germline CDR1 is SNHLY and CDR2 FYNNEI. Trimming left V 10 bases short and J 4 bases short, with 17 bases between. CDR3 length equals 13 residues. CDR3 bases: TGTGCCATCAAATGGACATCCCGTTACGAGCAGTACTTC. Translation gives CAIKWTSRYEQYF. The full variable domain, with the rest looked up from reference TRBV2 and TRBJ2-7, is EPEVTQTPSHQVTQMGQEVILRCVPISNHLYFYWYRQILGQKVEFLVSFYNNEISEKSEIFDDQFSVERPDGSNFTLKIRSTKLEDSAMYFCAIKWTSRYEQYFGPGTRLTVT.

The chain employs TRBV7-7 and TRBJ2-2; D not resolved. CDR3 size: 13 residues. The germline gives CDR1 SSHAT, CDR2 FNYEAQ (reference sequence). Trimming removed 5 bases from V and 3 bases from J, with 7 bases in between. The CDR3 reads CASSLEYTGELFF. The CDR3 bases are TGTGCCAGCAGCCTCGAGTACACCGGGGAGCTGTTTTTT.

This chain links TRBV9 with TRBJ2-3; maybe TRBD1 (7 bases). This CDR3 is 17 amino acids long. Trimming removed 4 bases from V and 6 bases from J, with 24 bases in between. Germline V gene data show CDR1 as SGDLS and CDR2 as YYNGEE. This CDR3 is CASSLEGARAAHDTQYF. Here the CDR3 DNA reads TGTGCCAGCAGCTTGGAGGGGGCCAGGGCGGCCCACGATACGCAGTATTTT.

The CDR3 is CSVPGIDGYTF. CDR3 nucleotides: TGCAGCGTTCCAGGGATTGATGGCTACACCTTC. The chain is built from TRBV29-1 and TRBJ1-2, with D maybe TRBD1 (5 bases). This CDR3 is built from 11 residues. V dropped 5 bases and J dropped 6 bases, with 10 bases sitting between them. The germline V gene has CDR1 SQVTM and CDR2 ANQGSEA.

CDR3: CASSLPGLAGGSTDTQYF. In DNA form, the CDR3 reads TGTGCCAGCAGCCTCCCGGGACTAGCGGGAGGTAGCACAGATACGCAGTATTTT. V is TRBV11-1 and J is TRBJ2-3; 15 bases align to TRBD2. CDR3 length equals 18 residues. J lost 0 bases, V lost 5 bases, and 6 bases had no gene match. Per germline, CDR1 SGHAT and CDR2 FQDESV (reference sequence).

The V call is TRBV14, the J call TRBJ2-7; D uncertain. Germline V gives CDR1 SGHDN, CDR2 FVKESK. The CDR3 is 12 amino acids. V lost 5 bases and J 3 bases, leaving 8 bases between the germline ends. CDR3 DNA sequence: TGTGCCAGCAGCAACAGTTTCTACGAGCAGTACTTC. Amino acids: CASSNSFYEQYF.

V is TRBV6-5 and J is TRBJ2-5; 7 bases align to TRBD2. The trim removed 6 bases at V and 5 bases at J, leaving 9 bases unmatched. Germline CDR1 is MNHEY and CDR2 is SVGAGI. CDR3 size: 14 residues. The CDR3 DNA is TGTGCCAGCAGACCCACTAGCGTCAGTGAGACCCAGTACTTC. Translation gives CASRPTSVSETQYF.

The rearrangement joins TRBV6-1 to TRBJ2-3, with 12 positions matching TRBD2. This CDR3 spans 16 amino acids. V lost 4 bases and J lost 3; bases outside the gene matches: 5. From germline, CDR1 is MNHNS and CDR2 SASEGT. The CDR3 protein is CASSGTSGKVTDTQYF. CDR3 in DNA: TGTGCCAGCAGTGGGACTAGCGGGAAAGTAACAGATACGCAGTATTTT.

This CDR3 is CASSSLGPTGFTEAFF. The DNA for the CDR3 is TGTGCCAGCAGTTCCCTAGGGCCGACAGGCTTCACTGAAGCTTTCTTT. The chain combines TRBV27 with TRBJ1-1; D may be TRBD1 (6 bases). The CDR3 has 16 amino acids. Trimming removed 4 bases at V and 4 bases at J, with 19 bases between. Germline V lookup: CDR1 MNHEY, CDR2 SMNVEV (reference sequence).

The chain uses TRBV6-5 and TRBJ2-2, with D uncertain. Germline CDR1 is MNHEY and CDR2 is SVGAGI. This CDR3 contains 13 residues. V shed 1 base and J shed 8 bases, with 8 bases lying between them. The CDR3 sequence is CASSYYGGGELFF. The CDR3 DNA follows: TGTGCCAGCAGTTACTACGGCGGAGGGGAGCTGTTTTTT.

The chain uses TRBV6-6 and TRBJ1-1; the D is unclear. V was trimmed by 6 bases and J by 1 base, leaving 9 bases between them. In germline, CDR1 is MNHNY, CDR2 SVGAGI (reference sequence). This CDR3 spans 13 amino acids. The CDR3 is CASSPWRNTEAFF. CDR3 DNA sequence: TGTGCCAGCAGCCCTTGGAGGAACACTGAAGCTTTCTTT.

V is TRBV13 and J is TRBJ2-1, with 8 bases matching TRBD2. This CDR3 contains 17 residues. V dropped 6 bases and J dropped 5; count of bases not matched to a gene: 15. From germline, CDR1 is PRHDT and CDR2 FYEKMQ (reference sequence). The CDR3 loop is CASSSRTAGGGHNEQFF. The CDR3 nucleotides read TGTGCCAGCAGTTCACGTACCGCGGGGGGCGGCCACAATGAGCAGTTCTTC.

This chain joins TRBV6-6 and TRBJ1-5; D is uncertain. The germline V gene has CDR1 MNHNY and CDR2 SVGAGI (reference sequence). The V end was cut by 11 bases, the J end by 2 bases, with 13 bases between. This CDR3 spans 13 amino acids. CDR3 in DNA: TGTGCCCGCGACGAGAGGGGCAATCAGCCCCAGCATTTT. It translates to CARDERGNQPQHF.

The chain joins TRBV6-5 to TRBJ1-2, with 8 positions matching TRBD1. Looked up from germline, CDR1 is MNHEY and CDR2 is SVGAGI. The CDR3 length is 15 residues. The V segment lost 0 bases and the J segment 7 bases; nucleotides outside the gene matches: 7. The CDR3 protein is CASSYSARGPRGYTF. CDR3 DNA sequence: TGTGCCAGCAGTTACTCGGCCAGGGGGCCTCGTGGCTACACCTTC.

This clone was seen just once. The chain links TRBV5-4 to TRBJ2-1, with D possibly TRBD2 on 5 matching bases. This CDR3 is 17 amino acids long. Trimming left V 2 bases short and J 3 bases short, with 18 bases between. Per germline, CDR1 SGHNT and CDR2 YYREEE (reference sequence). CDR3 bases: TGTGCCAGCAGCTTAGAAGGAGGCCAGATAGGCTACAATGAGCAGTTCTTC. The encoded protein is CASSLEGGQIGYNEQFF.

DNA of the CDR3: TGCAGCGTTGGGGAAGGGGGAGCGTCTGGAGGCTACACCTTC. Translation: CSVGEGGASGGYTF. The chain has TRBV29-1 and TRBJ1-2; D possibly corresponds to TRBD1 (6 bases). The CDR3 has 14 residues. Germline CDR1 is SQVTM and CDR2 is ANQGSEA. Trimming shortened V by 4 bases and J by 8 bases, and 20 bases separated the two germline ends.

The chain uses TRBV6-5 and TRBJ2-7, with TRBD1 as a possible D gene (5 bases). Per germline, CDR1 MNHEY and CDR2 SVGAGI. V dropped 5 bases and J dropped 7 bases, with 12 bases sitting between them. This CDR3 has 12 amino acids. CDR3 sequence reads: CASSRGQREQYF. The CDR3, as DNA: TGTGCCAGCAGTAGGGGCCAGAGGGAGCAGTACTTC.